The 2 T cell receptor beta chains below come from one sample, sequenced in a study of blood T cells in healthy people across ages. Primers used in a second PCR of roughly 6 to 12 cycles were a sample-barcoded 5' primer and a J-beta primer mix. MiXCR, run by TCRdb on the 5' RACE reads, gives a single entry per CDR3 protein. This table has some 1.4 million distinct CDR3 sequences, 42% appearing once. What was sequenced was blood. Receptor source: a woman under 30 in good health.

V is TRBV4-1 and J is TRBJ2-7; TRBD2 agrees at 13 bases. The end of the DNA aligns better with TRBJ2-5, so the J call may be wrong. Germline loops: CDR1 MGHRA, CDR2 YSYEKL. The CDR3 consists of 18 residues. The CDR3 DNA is TGCGCCAGCAGCCAGGGGACTAGCGGGGACATATATCCCGAGACCCAGTACTTC. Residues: CASSQGTSGDIYPETQYF.

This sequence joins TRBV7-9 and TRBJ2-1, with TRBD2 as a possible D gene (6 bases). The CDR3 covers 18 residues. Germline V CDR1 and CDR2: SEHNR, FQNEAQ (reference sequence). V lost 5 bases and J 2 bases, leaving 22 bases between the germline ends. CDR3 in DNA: TGTGCCAGCAGCAAACTATATAGCGGAGGGGCCGCCTACAATGAGCAGTTCTTC. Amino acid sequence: CASSKLYSGGAAYNEQFF.